This T cell receptor (beta chain) originates from a study of immune evolution from preneoplasia to lung adenocarcinoma. Study-level results: From normal lung to invasive adenocarcinoma, top clone frequencies appeared to decrease. Normal lung had highest clonality; later lesions appeared denser, more diverse.

Note on this clone: The target antigen is unknown.

Clones were read by immunoSEQ multiplex PCR, and TCRdb kept only the in-frame ones, dropping some. Here the sample spans around 6,200 clones, around 80% being singletons. CDR1 is LNHDA and CDR2 is SQIVND in the germline V gene (reference sequence). V lost 0 bases and J lost 8, with 19 bases in between. The CDR3 spans 16 residues. What was sequenced was FFPE invasive lung adenocarcinoma tissue. V is TRBV19 and J is TRBJ1-2; perhaps TRBD1 as D (5 bases). This sequence originates from a person aged 45-60 years with lung adenocarcinoma. CDR3 region: CASSIDSRQRGSGYTF. CDR3 DNA sequence: TGTGCCAGTAGTATAGATTCGAGACAGCGTGGTTCGGGCTACACCTTC.